Listed below are T cell receptor beta chains from one sample, sequenced in a study of T cells in tuberculosis. TCRdb's copy holds only in-frame clones and misses some; the assay was immunoSEQ multiplex PCR. The table records more than 40,000 clones, less than 95% of them present only once. Sequencing was done on a sample of PBMCs. These TCRs come from a donor aged 10-29 years with latent tuberculosis or without tuberculosis infection. Some clones in this sample may be carry-over from other donors' samples. Each CDR3 is given without its conserved first and last residue. The size entry is marked missing in some rows and otherwise reads once, few, many or a size class.

TRBV7-9	NA	TRBJ2-5	ASSGTGGVETQY
TRBV5-1	NA	TRBJ2-5	ASSFRRGGQSETQY
TRBV28	NA	TRBJ2-7	ASKQATLSVYEQY
TRBV6-1	few	TRBJ1-5	ASSEEGEGHQPQH
TRBV28	NA	TRBJ2-7	ASSSTYEQY
TRBV7-2	NA	TRBJ2-7	ASSLAPTGGNTYEQY
TRBV7-2	NA	TRBJ1-1	ASSLGQGSPNTEAF
TRBV6-5	NA	TRBJ1-5	ASSSDRGQPQH
TRBV9	NA	TRBJ1-1	ASSDPGNTEAF
TRBV2	NA	TRBJ2-1	ASGMVGAPREQF
TRBV9	NA	TRBJ2-2	ASQTSGRANTGELF